The entry below gives a single T cell receptor (beta chain) sequence along with its context. The sample carries other DNA sequences with the same CDR3. This entry comes from a study of blood T cell repertoires in COVID-19. For the study at large: Samples of COVID-19 (acute and convalescent) were obtained from the United States, Italy and Spain. PBMCs, B-cell-depleted T cells, or T cells were the source of the cDNA or gDNA that made up the material.

Authors' processing steps: By means of reference gene primer amplification, nucleated cell counts were estimated. This table comes from immunoSEQ multiplex PCR, and its TCRdb copy is limited to in-frame clones, with some not included. The V and J calls and clone size come from that table; D and trimming were worked out from the DNA. The sample yields approximately 330,000 clones, about 90% seen once. Seattle-derived patients entered the study during active infection and were followed longitudinally. Sequencing input: peripheral blood. The clonotype was recovered from a woman in her thirties or forties with COVID-19, enrolled during active disease.

Here the CDR3 DNA reads TGTGCCAGCTCACCCCCGTCGGGCCAAGAGACCCAGTACTTC. Its translation: CASSPPSGQETQYF. The chain joins TRBV18 to TRBJ2-5; no clear D. The germline V gene has CDR1 KGHSH and CDR2 LQKENI. This CDR3 is built from 14 residues. Between the trimmed V and J ends, which lost 3 bases and 1 base, there was a span of 9 bases.